Below, 5 T cell receptor beta chains from the same sample are listed, as sequenced in a study of OX40 agonist ivuxolimab in advanced cancers. Library method: the immunoSEQ multiplex PCR assay. This is the immuneACCESS table as TCRdb keeps it, with only in-frame sequences that have V and J called. A part of the clones is gone; compared with another copy, unresolved V genes explain less than half, and the rest is unexplained. The sample records around 80,000 clones, around 84% of which are singletons. Around 2.7% of the sample is held by the ten biggest clonotypes. The source was CD4+ or CD8+ T cells sorted from blood, collected in a trial of the OX40 agonist ivuxolimab. Receptors were obtained from an adult with an advanced solid tumor such as melanoma, head and neck, liver or kidney cancer.

The J gene is TRBJ2-1, the V gene TRBV18; TRBD1 agrees at 9 bases. The CDR3 loop spans 17 amino acids. Trimming removed 2 bases from V and 1 base from J; junction bases left unmatched: 6. CDR1 is KGHSH and CDR2 is LQKENI in the germline V gene. In nucleotides, the CDR3 is TGTGCCAGCTCACCAGTCGACGGGACAGGGTCCTACAATGAGCAGTTCTTC. Residues: CASSPVDGTGSYNEQFF. Looking up the rest from reference TRBV18 and TRBJ2-1 gives the full variable domain: NAGVMQNPRHLVRRRGQEARLRCSPMKGHSHVYWYRQLPEEGLKFMVYLQKENIIDESGMPKERFSAEFPKEGPSILRIQQVVRGDSAAYFCASSPVDGTGSYNEQFFGPGTRLTVL.

V and J are TRBV6-9 and TRBJ2-7; a possible D gene is TRBD1 (6 bases). V lost 10 bases and J 3 bases, leaving 13 bases between the germline ends. Germline CDR1 reads MNHGY; CDR2 reads SVAAGI. The CDR3 length is 12 residues. This CDR3 is CATFGTNYEQYF. As DNA, the CDR3 is TGTGCCACCTTCGGGACAAACTACGAGCAGTACTTC.

This CDR3 is CASSWVPGNTEAFF. The CDR3 DNA sequence: TGTGCCAGCAGCTGGGTTCCGGGGAACACTGAAGCTTTCTTT. The chain has TRBV7-2 and TRBJ1-1; D gene ambiguous. Germline V lookup: CDR1 SGHTA, CDR2 FQGNSA. V shed 4 bases and J shed 1 base, with 10 bases lying between them. The CDR3 sequence is 14 residues long.

The V gene is TRBV18, the J gene TRBJ2-6; 8 nucleotides align to TRBD1. V shed 6 bases and J 12 bases; nucleotides not matched to a gene: 10. The length of the CDR3 is 14 residues. CDR1 is KGHSH and CDR2 is LQKENI in the germline V gene. The CDR3 protein is CASSDRAREPVLTF. The CDR3 nucleotides read TGTGCCAGCTCGGACAGGGCACGCGAACCCGTCCTGACTTTC.

The chain is built from TRBV7-2 and TRBJ1-5; weak D call: TRBD1 (5 bases). CDR1 and CDR2 from the germline V gene are SGHTA and FQGNSA. V shed 5 bases and J shed 2 bases, with 10 bases lying between them. CDR3 length: 14 residues. DNA of the CDR3: TGTGCCAGCAGCCACAGGTATGGCAATCAGCCCCAGCATTTT. It codes for CASSHRYGNQPQHF.